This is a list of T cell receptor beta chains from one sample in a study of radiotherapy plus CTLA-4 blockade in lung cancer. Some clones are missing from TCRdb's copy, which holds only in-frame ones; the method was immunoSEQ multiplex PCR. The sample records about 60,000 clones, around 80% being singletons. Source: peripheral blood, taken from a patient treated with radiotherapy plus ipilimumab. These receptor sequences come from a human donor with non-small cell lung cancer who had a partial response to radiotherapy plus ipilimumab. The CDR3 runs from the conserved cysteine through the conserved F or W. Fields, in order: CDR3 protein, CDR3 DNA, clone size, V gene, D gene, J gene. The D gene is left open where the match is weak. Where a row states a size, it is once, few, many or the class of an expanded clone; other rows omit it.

cdr3_aa: CASSETGGGYNEQFF
cdr3_nt: TGTGCCAGCAGTGAAACCGGGGGAGGGTACAATGAGCAGTTCTTC
clone_size: -
v_call: TRBV6-1
d_call: TRBD2
j_call: TRBJ2-1

cdr3_aa: CASSTDRGHYEQYF
cdr3_nt: TGTGCCAGCAGTACTGACAGGGGGCACTACGAGCAGTACTTC
clone_size: -
v_call: TRBV2
d_call: TRBD1
j_call: TRBJ2-7

cdr3_aa: CASRGGQANNEQFF
cdr3_nt: TGTGCCAGCAGGGGGGGACAGGCGAACAATGAGCAGTTCTTC
clone_size: -
v_call: TRBV2
d_call: TRBD1
j_call: TRBJ2-1

cdr3_aa: CASSSGTGNTEAFF
cdr3_nt: TGTGCCAGCAGCTCAGGGACAGGGAACACTGAAGCTTTCTTT
clone_size: few
v_call: TRBV5-6
d_call: TRBD1
j_call: TRBJ1-1

cdr3_aa: CASSPSPGTGGGAEAFF
cdr3_nt: TGCGCCAGCAGCCCCAGCCCCGGGACAGGGGGCGGAGCTGAAGCTTTCTTT
clone_size: -
v_call: TRBV4-1
d_call: TRBD1
j_call: TRBJ1-1

cdr3_aa: CASTDRGDQPQHF
cdr3_nt: TGTGCCAGCACCGACAGGGGAGATCAGCCCCAGCATTTT
clone_size: -
v_call: TRBV6-6
d_call: TRBD1
j_call: TRBJ1-5

cdr3_aa: CASSLPRAPAGGYTF
cdr3_nt: TGTGCCAGCAGCTTGCCCAGGGCTCCGGCAGGTGGCTACACCTTC
clone_size: -
v_call: TRBV5-6
d_call: -
j_call: TRBJ1-2

cdr3_aa: CASTRQGDYGYTF
cdr3_nt: TGTGCCAGCACCCGACAGGGAGACTATGGCTACACCTTC
clone_size: -
v_call: TRBV7-9
d_call: TRBD1
j_call: TRBJ1-2

cdr3_aa: CASSLRGGSQETQYF
cdr3_nt: TGTGCCAGCAGCCTACGGGGGGGGAGCCAAGAGACCCAGTACTTC
clone_size: -
v_call: TRBV5-4
d_call: TRBD2
j_call: TRBJ2-5

cdr3_aa: CASTPSESEKLFF
cdr3_nt: TGTGCCAGCACCCCTAGCGAGAGCGAAAAACTGTTTTTT
clone_size: -
v_call: TRBV6-5
d_call: -
j_call: TRBJ1-4

cdr3_aa: CASSGGGADTQYF
cdr3_nt: TGCGCCAGCAGTGGTGGGGGGGCAGATACGCAGTATTTT
clone_size: -
v_call: TRBV10-1
d_call: TRBD2
j_call: TRBJ2-3

cdr3_aa: CASSLKTGENTEAFF
cdr3_nt: TGCGCCAGCAGCCTAAAGACAGGGGAAAACACTGAAGCTTTCTTT
clone_size: -
v_call: TRBV4-1
d_call: TRBD1
j_call: TRBJ1-1

cdr3_aa: CASSIKAGGPNEQFF
cdr3_nt: TGTGCCAGTAGTATAAAAGCGGGGGGGCCGAATGAGCAGTTCTTC
clone_size: few
v_call: TRBV19
d_call: TRBD2
j_call: TRBJ2-1

cdr3_aa: CASSVASGPPNEKLFF
cdr3_nt: TGTGCCAGCAGCGTAGCTAGCGGGCCGCCTAATGAAAAACTGTTTTTT
clone_size: -
v_call: TRBV9
d_call: -
j_call: TRBJ1-4

cdr3_aa: CASSRETGGRQETQYF
cdr3_nt: TGTGCCAGCAGCCGGGAAACGGGGGGGAGGCAAGAGACCCAGTACTTC
clone_size: -
v_call: TRBV7-3
d_call: TRBD2
j_call: TRBJ2-5

cdr3_aa: CASSPPGIQGIGNIQYF
cdr3_nt: TGTGCCAGCTCACCACCGGGGATACAGGGGATAGGAAACATTCAGTACTTC
clone_size: -
v_call: TRBV18
d_call: TRBD1
j_call: TRBJ2-4

cdr3_aa: CASSLSVTYGYTF
cdr3_nt: TGTGCCAGCAGTTTGAGCGTTACCTATGGCTACACCTTC
clone_size: -
v_call: TRBV28
d_call: -
j_call: TRBJ1-2

cdr3_aa: CASSGGTAYEQYF
cdr3_nt: TGTGCCAGCAGCGGTGGGACAGCCTACGAGCAGTACTTC
clone_size: -
v_call: TRBV9
d_call: TRBD1
j_call: TRBJ2-7

cdr3_aa: CASGQVRGTYEQYF
cdr3_nt: TGTGCCAGTGGCCAGGTTCGGGGGACCTACGAGCAGTACTTC
clone_size: -
v_call: TRBV19
d_call: -
j_call: TRBJ2-7

cdr3_aa: CASSSTGGGTDTQYF
cdr3_nt: TGTGCCAGCAGCTCTACGGGGGGGGGCACAGATACGCAGTATTTT
clone_size: -
v_call: TRBV7-3
d_call: TRBD2
j_call: TRBJ2-3

cdr3_aa: CASSLGGSSGWVQYF
cdr3_nt: TGTGCCAGCAGCCTGGGAGGTAGCTCAGGGTGGGTGCAGTACTTC
clone_size: -
v_call: TRBV5-6
d_call: -
j_call: TRBJ2-7

cdr3_aa: CASSQEQDNYGYTF
cdr3_nt: TGCGCCAGCAGCCAAGAGCAGGATAACTATGGCTACACCTTC
clone_size: -
v_call: TRBV4-1
d_call: -
j_call: TRBJ1-2

cdr3_aa: CASREGGWNQPQHF
cdr3_nt: TGTGCCAGCAGGGAAGGGGGCTGGAATCAGCCCCAGCATTTT
clone_size: -
v_call: TRBV6-5
d_call: TRBD1
j_call: TRBJ1-5

cdr3_aa: CASSSTGHSGNTIYF
cdr3_nt: TGTGCCAGCAGTTCCACAGGGCACTCTGGAAACACCATATATTTT
clone_size: -
v_call: TRBV6-1
d_call: -
j_call: TRBJ1-3

cdr3_aa: CASSASGGLYQETQYF
cdr3_nt: TGTGCCAGCAGCGCTAGCGGGGGCCTGTACCAAGAGACCCAGTACTTC
clone_size: -
v_call: TRBV9
d_call: TRBD2
j_call: TRBJ2-5

cdr3_aa: CSVWTSNNEQFF
cdr3_nt: TGCAGCGTGTGGACTAGCAACAATGAGCAGTTCTTC
clone_size: -
v_call: TRBV29-1
d_call: TRBD2
j_call: TRBJ2-1

cdr3_aa: CASSLTGGRDTEAFF
cdr3_nt: TGCGCCAGCAGCTTAACAGGGGGCAGGGACACTGAAGCTTTCTTT
clone_size: -
v_call: TRBV5-1
d_call: TRBD1
j_call: TRBJ1-1